Each of the 30 T cell receptor beta chains below was sequenced from the same sample in a study of Tregs in tolerant kidney transplant recipients. Profiling relied on immunoSEQ multiplex PCR, and the TCRdb table lists in-frame clones only, not all of them. Of more than 75,000 clones in the sample, 93% were seen once. Sequenced here: CD4+ T cells from blood, sampled before the transplant. These receptors were obtained from a human donor who received a combined kidney and bone marrow transplant.

J is TRBJ1-3 and V is TRBV30, with D uncertain. V was clipped by 5 bases and J by 0 bases, with 11 bases between them. The CDR3 runs 14 residues. Germline V gives CDR1 GTSNPN, CDR2 SVGIG (reference sequence). The CDR3 region has the DNA TGTGCCTGGGGAGAGAGCCGCTCTGGAAACACCATATATTTT. This encodes CAWGESRSGNTIYF.

V gene TRBV29-1 combines with J gene TRBJ2-7; possible D gene TRBD2, 5 bases. With 3 bases removed from V and 6 bases from J, the gap between germline ends came to 15 bases. Germline CDR1 is SQVTM and CDR2 is ANQGSEA. The CDR3 contains 13 residues. The CDR3 region is CSVDFGKRGEQYF. CDR3 coding DNA: TGCAGCGTTGATTTCGGGAAGCGAGGCGAGCAGTACTTC.

This rearrangement joins TRBV11-2 to TRBJ1-2; unclear D gene. Germline values: CDR1 SGHAT, CDR2 FQNNGV. The V gene lost 2 bases and the J gene lost 5 bases, with 6 bases spanning the gap. CDR3 length: 12 residues. The CDR3 region is CASSLNYYGYTF. CDR3 nucleotide sequence: TGTGCCAGCAGCTTAAACTATTATGGCTACACCTTC.

The V gene is TRBV10-3, the J gene TRBJ2-5; 7 bases align to TRBD2. There are 13 residues in the CDR3. Germline V gives CDR1 ENHRY, CDR2 SYGVKD. Losses at the gene ends were 3 bases for V and 5 bases for J; bases not matched to a gene: 3. CDR3 DNA: TGTGCCATCAGTGACCGGGGGGAGGAGACCCAGTACTTC. Protein: CAISDRGEETQYF.

This clone was counted once. This chain joins TRBV5-1 and TRBJ2-1; D may be TRBD1 (6 bases). Trimming left V 0 bases short and J 3 bases short, with 7 bases between. Germline loops: CDR1 SGHRS, CDR2 YFSETQ. This CDR3 has 14 amino acids. CDR3 bases: TGCGCCAGCAGCTTGGGGGGACACTACAATGAGCAGTTCTTC. This gives the protein CASSLGGHYNEQFF. Full variable domain (remainder filled in from reference TRBV5-1 and TRBJ2-1): KAGVTQTPRYLIKTRGQQVTLSCSPISGHRSVSWYQQTPGQGLQFLFEYFSETQRNKGNFPGRFSGRQFSNSRSEMNVSTLELGDSALYLCASSLGGHYNEQFFGPGTRLTVL.

The chain carries TRBV4-1 and TRBJ2-3, with D perhaps TRBD2 (5 bases). V lost 0 bases to trimming and J lost 6 bases, with 7 bases between them. The length of the CDR3 is 13 residues. The germline CDR1 and CDR2 sequences are MGHRA and YSYEKL. The CDR3 nucleotides read TGCGCCAGCAGCCAAGAGCGGGCCGATACGCAGTATTTT. Its protein is CASSQERADTQYF.

The CDR3 reads CASSLVASTDTQYF. The CDR3 nucleotides read TGTGCCAGCAGCTTAGTAGCTAGCACAGATACGCAGTATTTT. The V call is TRBV7-6, the J call TRBJ2-3; D is unclear. The CDR3 totals 14 residues. Germline assignment: CDR1 SGHVS and CDR2 FNYEAQ. V dropped 1 base and J dropped 0 bases, with 5 bases sitting between them.

The V gene is TRBV7-3, the J gene TRBJ2-1; D unclear. Germline V CDR1 and CDR2: SGHTA, FQGTGA. Trimming shortened V by 0 bases and J by 8 bases, and 8 bases separated the two germline ends. The CDR3 covers 13 residues. CDR3 in DNA: TGTGCCAGCAGCTTAACTAGTTTCCATGAGCAGTTCTTC. Its translation is CASSLTSFHEQFF.

This chain links TRBV2 with TRBJ1-5; D might be TRBD1 (5 bases). The V and J ends lost 3 bases and 2 bases respectively, with 11 bases between them. Germline CDR1 is SNHLY and CDR2 is FYNNEI. The CDR3 totals 15 residues. As DNA, the CDR3 is TGTGCCAGCAGTGATAAGGGGACTGGCAATCAGCCCCAGCATTTT. This encodes CASSDKGTGNQPQHF. Using reference TRBV2 and TRBJ1-5 for the parts outside the CDR3, the full variable domain is EPEVTQTPSHQVTQMGQEVILRCVPISNHLYFYWYRQILGQKVEFLVSFYNNEISEKSEIFDDQFSVERPDGSNFTLKIRSTKLEDSAMYFCASSDKGTGNQPQHFGDGTRLSIL.

The chain couples TRBV6-5 to TRBJ2-7; 8 nucleotides match TRBD2. The trim removed 4 bases at V and 3 bases at J, leaving 11 bases unmatched. Per the germline V gene, CDR1 is MNHEY and CDR2 is SVGAGI. The CDR3 runs 16 residues. CDR3 residues: CASSSQGGRNHYEQYF. The CDR3 region has the DNA TGTGCCAGCAGTTCTCAGGGCGGGAGGAACCACTACGAGCAGTACTTC.

The rearrangement links TRBV27 to TRBJ1-1; D is possibly TRBD1 (6 bases). The CDR3 consists of 12 residues. The V gene lost 10 bases and the J gene lost 5 bases, with 14 bases spanning the gap. Germline CDR1 and CDR2: MNHEY and SMNVEV (reference sequence). DNA of the CDR3: TGTGCCACACAGGGAATTAGGACTGAAGCTTTCTTT. As protein: CATQGIRTEAFF.

The chain uses TRBV6-5 and TRBJ2-7; D is perhaps TRBD2 (5 bases). V shed 5 bases and J shed 3 bases, with 14 bases lying between them. CDR3 length equals 14 residues. Germline V gene data show CDR1 as MNHEY and CDR2 as SVGAGI. CDR3 protein: CASSPRGASYEQYF. CDR3 DNA sequence: TGTGCCAGCAGTCCCCGGGGAGCAAGCTACGAGCAGTACTTC.

In DNA form, the CDR3 reads TGTGCCAGTAGTTCGGACTCAATTCAGAACACTGAAGCTTTCTTT. It specifies CASSSDSIQNTEAFF. The V and J genes are TRBV19 and TRBJ1-1; D is unresolved. There are 15 residues in the CDR3. Per the germline V gene, CDR1 is LNHDA and CDR2 is SQIVND (reference sequence). Trimming stripped 5 bases from V and 1 base from J, with 14 bases between.

V gene TRBV7-8 combines with J gene TRBJ1-2, with D perhaps matching TRBD1 (6 bases). Looked up from germline, CDR1 is SGHVS and CDR2 is FQNEAQ. The CDR3 sequence is 14 residues long. Trimming pared 5 bases from V and 3 bases from J, leaving 13 bases between. The CDR3 here is CASSPPDRYYGYTF. CDR3 coding DNA: TGTGCCAGCAGCCCACCGGACAGATACTATGGCTACACCTTC.

V is TRBV4-2 and J is TRBJ2-7; 7 nucleotides agree with TRBD1. V shed 3 bases, J shed 2 bases, and the junction held 4 bases outside the gene matches. The CDR3 is 14 residues long. Germline V gene data show CDR1 as LGHNA and CDR2 as YNFKEQ. CDR3 in DNA: TGTGCCAGCAGCCACCTGGGACAGCCCTACGAGCAGTACTTC. Translation: CASSHLGQPYEQYF.

V gene TRBV5-1 combines with J gene TRBJ1-1; TRBD1 matches 10 bases. The V gene end was trimmed by 5 bases and the J gene end by 9 bases; junction bases not matched to a gene: 7. The CDR3 covers 13 residues. The germline V gene encodes CDR1 SGHRS and CDR2 YFSETQ. The CDR3 DNA reads as TGCGCCAGCAGGTCGGACAGGGGGAGTAAAGCTTTCTTT. The encoded protein is CASRSDRGSKAFF.

This chain links TRBV5-1 with TRBJ2-5; 11 bases align to TRBD2. The CDR3 has 18 amino acids. Germline assignment: CDR1 SGHRS and CDR2 YFSETQ. V was clipped by 0 bases and J by 4 bases; unmatched bases: 11. The CDR3 is CASSLEGLLAGVGETQYF. CDR3 DNA sequence: TGCGCCAGCAGCTTGGAGGGGCTACTAGCGGGAGTTGGAGAGACCCAGTACTTC. The whole variable domain, filled in from reference TRBV5-1 and TRBJ2-5, reads KAGVTQTPRYLIKTRGQQVTLSCSPISGHRSVSWYQQTPGQGLQFLFEYFSETQRNKGNFPGRFSGRQFSNSRSEMNVSTLELGDSALYLCASSLEGLLAGVGETQYFGPGTRLLVL.

This clone was counted between two and nine times. The rearrangement joins TRBV2 to TRBJ2-7; D uncertain. Germline V lookup: CDR1 SNHLY, CDR2 FYNNEI. CDR3 size: 14 residues. Trimming pared 6 bases from V and 2 bases from J, leaving 14 bases between. The chain's CDR3 is CASRKAGLTYEQYF. As DNA, the CDR3 is TGTGCCAGCAGGAAGGCAGGTTTGACCTACGAGCAGTACTTC.

The rearrangement joins TRBV5-1 to TRBJ2-2, with 7 nucleotides matching TRBD1. There are 16 residues in the CDR3. The germline V gene has CDR1 SGHRS and CDR2 YFSETQ. After removal of 0 bases from V and 4 bases from J, the junction contained 6 bases not matched to a gene. CDR3 DNA sequence: TGCGCCAGCAGCTTGGCCGTGGACAGGACCACCGGGGAGCTGTTTTTT. This translates into CASSLAVDRTTGELFF.

The chain is built from TRBV19 and TRBJ2-7; D possibly corresponds to TRBD1 (6 bases). V was shortened by 7 bases and J by 4 bases, with 20 bases between the two germline ends. The germline V gene encodes CDR1 LNHDA and CDR2 SQIVND (reference sequence). The CDR3 loop spans 15 amino acids. Here the CDR3 reads CASIRGHPRMYEQYF. CDR3 nucleotide sequence: TGTGCCAGTATCAGGGGACACCCGAGGATGTACGAGCAGTACTTC.

V usage is TRBV27 and J usage is TRBJ1-5, with 7 bases matching TRBD1. The CDR3 runs to 16 residues. Germline V gives CDR1 MNHEY, CDR2 SMNVEV (reference sequence). Trimming removed 9 bases from V and 0 bases from J; junction bases left unmatched: 11. The CDR3 DNA sequence: TGTGCCAGTAGTGCCTTTACAGGGGTTAGCAATCAGCCCCAGCATTTT. Translation gives CASSAFTGVSNQPQHF.

The chain uses TRBV5-1 and TRBJ1-1; 9 bases align to TRBD1. Germline CDR1 reads SGHRS; CDR2 reads YFSETQ. J gave up 0 bases and V 5 bases, and 5 bases lay outside the gene matches. The CDR3 spans 15 residues. The CDR3 region is CASSRTGDMNTEAFF. DNA of the CDR3: TGCGCCAGCAGTAGGACAGGGGATATGAACACTGAAGCTTTCTTT.

This clone came up once. The V gene is TRBV7-3, the J gene TRBJ1-2, with no clear D. Germline CDR1 and CDR2: SGHTA and FQGTGA. This CDR3 spans 13 amino acids. V gave up 5 bases and J gave up 8 bases, with 15 bases separating them. Here the CDR3 reads CASSLGPGEGYTF. CDR3 sequence (DNA): TGTGCCAGCAGCCTCGGCCCCGGGGAAGGCTACACCTTC.

The J gene is TRBJ1-1, the V gene TRBV19; D remains ambiguous. V was pared by 6 bases and J by 3 bases, with 14 bases between. The CDR3 runs 14 residues. CDR1 is LNHDA, CDR2 SQIVND, per germline (reference sequence). CDR3 sequence (DNA): TGTGCCAGTAGCTCCAAAGCCTTTCACACTGAAGCTTTCTTT. Translation: CASSSKAFHTEAFF.

The chain is built from TRBV5-1 and TRBJ1-2; TRBD1 matches at 9 bases. The junction had 5 bases not matched to a gene; V was cut back by 4 bases and J by 4 bases. Germline-derived CDR1 and CDR2 are SGHRS and YFSETQ. The CDR3 has 14 residues. CDR3 amino acids: CASSAGQGLYGYTF. In DNA form, the CDR3 reads TGCGCCAGCAGCGCTGGACAGGGGCTCTATGGCTACACCTTC.

The chain recombines TRBV15 with TRBJ2-4, with 9 positions matching TRBD1. J lost 0 bases, V lost 5 bases, and 5 bases had no gene match. This CDR3 has 16 amino acids. The germline CDR1 and CDR2 sequences are LNHNV and YYDKDF (reference sequence). CDR3 in amino acids: CATSSGQGIAKNIQYF. The CDR3 DNA follows: TGTGCCACCAGCTCAGGACAGGGGATAGCCAAAAACATTCAGTACTTC.

The chain links TRBV4-1 to TRBJ2-5, with 7 bases fitting TRBD1. Trimming cost V 3 bases and J 0 bases; bases outside gene matches: 4. Germline-derived CDR1 and CDR2 are MGHRA and YSYEKL. The CDR3 covers 15 residues. CDR3 loop: CASSHPDRDQETQYF. The CDR3 region has the DNA TGCGCCAGCAGCCATCCCGACAGGGACCAAGAGACCCAGTACTTC.

V and J are TRBV28 and TRBJ2-1; possibly TRBD1 for D (6 bases). The CDR3 loop spans 16 amino acids. CDR1 is MDHEN and CDR2 is SYDVKM in the germline V gene. With 6 bases removed from V and 0 bases from J, the gap between germline ends came to 15 bases. CDR3 DNA: TGTGCCAGCAGCTCCCCGGGACAAGGCTCCTACAATGAGCAGTTCTTC. Protein: CASSSPGQGSYNEQFF.

The chain links TRBV18 to TRBJ2-3; 9 nucleotides match TRBD1. CDR3 length: 16 residues. From germline, CDR1 is KGHSH and CDR2 LQKENI. V dropped 0 bases and J dropped 3; count of bases not matched to a gene: 4. DNA of the CDR3: TGTGCCAGCTCACCACCTACAGGGGGCTTGACAGATACGCAGTATTTT. Translating gives CASSPPTGGLTDTQYF. The complete variable domain, with remaining parts taken from reference TRBV18 and TRBJ2-3, reads NAGVMQNPRHLVRRRGQEARLRCSPMKGHSHVYWYRQLPEEGLKFMVYLQKENIIDESGMPKERFSAEFPKEGPSILRIQQVVRGDSAAYFCASSPPTGGLTDTQYFGPGTRLTVL.

J is TRBJ2-1 and V is TRBV19; TRBD1 is a possible D gene (5 bases). CDR3 length equals 15 residues. CDR1 and CDR2 (germline): LNHDA, SQIVND (reference sequence). V was trimmed by 4 bases and J by 5 bases, leaving 15 bases between them. The CDR3, as DNA: TGTGCCAGTAGTACCCCCCAGCCGACAGACAATGAGCAGTTCTTC. Translated, it gives CASSTPQPTDNEQFF.